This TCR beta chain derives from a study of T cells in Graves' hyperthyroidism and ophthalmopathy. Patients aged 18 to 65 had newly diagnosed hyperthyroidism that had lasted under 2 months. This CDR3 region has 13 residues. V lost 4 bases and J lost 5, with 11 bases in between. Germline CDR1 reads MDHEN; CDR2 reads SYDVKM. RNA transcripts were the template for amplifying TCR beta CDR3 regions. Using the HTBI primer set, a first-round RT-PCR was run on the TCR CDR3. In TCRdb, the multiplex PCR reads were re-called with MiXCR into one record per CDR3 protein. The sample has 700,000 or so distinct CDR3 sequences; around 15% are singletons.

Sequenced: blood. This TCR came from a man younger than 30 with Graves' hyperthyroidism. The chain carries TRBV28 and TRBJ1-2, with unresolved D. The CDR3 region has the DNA TGTGCCAGCAGTTCCGCCGGGAAGTATGGCTACACCTTC. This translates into CASSSAGKYGYTF.